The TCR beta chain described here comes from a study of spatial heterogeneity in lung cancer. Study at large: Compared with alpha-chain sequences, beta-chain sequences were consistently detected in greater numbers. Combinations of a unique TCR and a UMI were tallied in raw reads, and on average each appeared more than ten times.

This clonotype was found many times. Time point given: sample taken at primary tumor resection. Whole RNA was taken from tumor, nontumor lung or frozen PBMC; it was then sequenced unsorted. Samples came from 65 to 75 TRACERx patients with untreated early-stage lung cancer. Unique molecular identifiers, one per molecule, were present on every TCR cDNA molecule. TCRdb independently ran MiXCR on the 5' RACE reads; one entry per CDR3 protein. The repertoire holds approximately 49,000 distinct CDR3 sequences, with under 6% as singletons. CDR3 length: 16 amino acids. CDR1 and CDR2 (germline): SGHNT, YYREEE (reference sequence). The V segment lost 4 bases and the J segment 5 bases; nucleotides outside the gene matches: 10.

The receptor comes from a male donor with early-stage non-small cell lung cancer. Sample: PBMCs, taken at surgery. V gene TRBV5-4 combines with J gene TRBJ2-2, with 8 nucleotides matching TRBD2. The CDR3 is CASSNLLAGRTGELFF. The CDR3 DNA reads TGTGCCAGCAGCAACCTTCTAGCGGGTCGAACCGGGGAGCTGTTTTTT.